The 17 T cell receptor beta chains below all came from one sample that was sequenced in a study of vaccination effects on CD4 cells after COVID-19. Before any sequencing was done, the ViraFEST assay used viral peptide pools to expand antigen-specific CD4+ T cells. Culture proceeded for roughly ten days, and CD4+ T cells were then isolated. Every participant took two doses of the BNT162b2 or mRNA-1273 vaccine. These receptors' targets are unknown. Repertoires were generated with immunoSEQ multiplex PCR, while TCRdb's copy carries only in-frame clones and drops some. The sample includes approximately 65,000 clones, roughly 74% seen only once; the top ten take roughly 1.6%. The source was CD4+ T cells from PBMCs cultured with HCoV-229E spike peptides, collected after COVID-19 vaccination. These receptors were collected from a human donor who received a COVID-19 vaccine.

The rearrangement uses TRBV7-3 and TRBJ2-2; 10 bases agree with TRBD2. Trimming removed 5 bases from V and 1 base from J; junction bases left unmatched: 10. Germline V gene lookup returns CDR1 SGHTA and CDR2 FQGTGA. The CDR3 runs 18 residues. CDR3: CASSPLFVAGGNTGELFF. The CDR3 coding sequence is TGTGCCAGCAGCCCCCTTTTTGTAGCGGGGGGGAACACCGGGGAGCTGTTTTTT. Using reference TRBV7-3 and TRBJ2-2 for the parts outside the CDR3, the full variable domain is GAGVSQTPSNKVTEKGKYVELRCDPISGHTALYWYRQSLGQGPEFLIYFQGTGAADDSGLPNDRFFAVRPEGSVSTLKIQRTERGDSAVYLCASSPLFVAGGNTGELFFGEGSRLTVL.

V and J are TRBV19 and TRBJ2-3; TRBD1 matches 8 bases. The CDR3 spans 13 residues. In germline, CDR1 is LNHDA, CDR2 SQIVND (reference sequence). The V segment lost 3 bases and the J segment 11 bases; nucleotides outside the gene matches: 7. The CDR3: CASSIKDREEQYF. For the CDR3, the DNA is TGTGCCAGTAGTATCAAGGACAGGGAGGAGCAGTATTTT.

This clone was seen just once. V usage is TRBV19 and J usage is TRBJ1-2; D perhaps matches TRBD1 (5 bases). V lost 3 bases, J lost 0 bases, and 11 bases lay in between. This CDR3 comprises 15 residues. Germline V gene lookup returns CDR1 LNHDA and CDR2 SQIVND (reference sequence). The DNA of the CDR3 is TGTGCCAGTAGTATTTTCGGGACGCCTAACTATGGCTACACCTTC. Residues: CASSIFGTPNYGYTF.

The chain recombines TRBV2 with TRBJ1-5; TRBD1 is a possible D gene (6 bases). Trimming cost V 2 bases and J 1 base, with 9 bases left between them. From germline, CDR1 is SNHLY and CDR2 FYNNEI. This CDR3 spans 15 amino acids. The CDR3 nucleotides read TGTGCCAGCAGTGAACAGGGGATGAGCAATCAGCCCCAGCATTTT. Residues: CASSEQGMSNQPQHF.

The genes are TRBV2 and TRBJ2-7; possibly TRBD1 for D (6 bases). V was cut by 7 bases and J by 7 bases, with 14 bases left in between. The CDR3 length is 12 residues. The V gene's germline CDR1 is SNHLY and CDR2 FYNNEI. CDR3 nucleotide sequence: TGTGCCAGCACCCAAACCAGGGGTGAGCAGTACGTC. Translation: CASTQTRGEQYV.

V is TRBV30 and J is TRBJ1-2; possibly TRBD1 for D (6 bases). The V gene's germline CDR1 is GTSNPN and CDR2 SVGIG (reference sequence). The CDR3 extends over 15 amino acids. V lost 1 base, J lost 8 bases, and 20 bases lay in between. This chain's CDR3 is CAWSAPYLAGEGYTF. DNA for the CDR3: TGTGCCTGGAGTGCCCCCTACCTTGCAGGGGAAGGCTACACCTTC.

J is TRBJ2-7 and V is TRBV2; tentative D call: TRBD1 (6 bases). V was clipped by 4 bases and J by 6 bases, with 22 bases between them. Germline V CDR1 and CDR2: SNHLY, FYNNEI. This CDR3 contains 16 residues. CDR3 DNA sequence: TGTGCCAGCAGTGTACAGGGAGTGGCAGCCCGGGGCGAGCAGTACGTC. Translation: CASSVQGVAARGEQYV.

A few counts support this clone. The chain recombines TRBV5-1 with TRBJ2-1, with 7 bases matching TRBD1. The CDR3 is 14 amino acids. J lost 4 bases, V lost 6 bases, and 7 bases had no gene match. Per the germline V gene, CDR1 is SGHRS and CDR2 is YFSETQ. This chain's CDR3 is CASTVGQSYNEQFF. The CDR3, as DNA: TGCGCCAGCACAGTGGGACAGAGTTACAATGAGCAGTTCTTC. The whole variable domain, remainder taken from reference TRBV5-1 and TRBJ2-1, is KAGVTQTPRYLIKTRGQQVTLSCSPISGHRSVSWYQQTPGQGLQFLFEYFSETQRNKGNFPGRFSGRQFSNSRSEMNVSTLELGDSALYLCASTVGQSYNEQFFGPGTRLTVL.

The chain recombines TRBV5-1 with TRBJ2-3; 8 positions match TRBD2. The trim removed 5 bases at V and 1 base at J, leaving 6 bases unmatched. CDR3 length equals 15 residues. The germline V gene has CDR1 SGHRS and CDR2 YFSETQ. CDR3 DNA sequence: TGCGCCAGCAGAGGGACTAGTCAGGGCACAGATACGCAGTATTTT. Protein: CASRGTSQGTDTQYF.

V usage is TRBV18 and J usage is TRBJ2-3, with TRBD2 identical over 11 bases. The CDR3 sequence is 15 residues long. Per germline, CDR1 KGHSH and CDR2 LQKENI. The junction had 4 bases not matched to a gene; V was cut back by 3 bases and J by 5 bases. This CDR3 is CASSPSGGAGDTQYF. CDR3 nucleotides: TGTGCCAGCTCACCTAGCGGGGGGGCAGGAGATACGCAGTATTTT.

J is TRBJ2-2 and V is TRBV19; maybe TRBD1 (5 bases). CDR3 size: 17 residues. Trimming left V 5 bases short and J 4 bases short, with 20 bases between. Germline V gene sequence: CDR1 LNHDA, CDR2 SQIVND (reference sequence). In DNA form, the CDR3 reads TGTGCCAGTAGTGTACTTCAGGGTAGTGGCAGCACCGGGGAGCTGTTTTTT. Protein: CASSVLQGSGSTGELFF.

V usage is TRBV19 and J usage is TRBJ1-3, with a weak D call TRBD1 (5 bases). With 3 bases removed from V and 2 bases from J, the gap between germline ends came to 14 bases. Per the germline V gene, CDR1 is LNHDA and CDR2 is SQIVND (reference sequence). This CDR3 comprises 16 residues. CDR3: CASSILRVTAGNTIYF. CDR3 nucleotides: TGTGCCAGTAGTATTCTTCGAGTGACAGCTGGAAACACCATATATTTT.

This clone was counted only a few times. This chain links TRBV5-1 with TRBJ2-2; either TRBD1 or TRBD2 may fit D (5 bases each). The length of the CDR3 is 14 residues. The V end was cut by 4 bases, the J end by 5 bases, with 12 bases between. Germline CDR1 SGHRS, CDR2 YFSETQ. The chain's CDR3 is CASSAGSSTGELFF. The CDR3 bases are TGCGCCAGCAGCGCAGGGAGTAGTACCGGGGAGCTGTTTTTT.

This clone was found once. In DNA form, the CDR3 reads TGCGCCAGCAGCTTGAGTGGACAAGCGAACACCGGGGAGCTGTTTTTT. Residues: CASSLSGQANTGELFF. The chain has TRBV5-1 and TRBJ2-2; a possible D gene is TRBD1 (5 bases). Looked up from germline, CDR1 is SGHRS and CDR2 is YFSETQ. This CDR3 region has 16 residues. V lost 1 base and J 0 bases, leaving 10 bases between the germline ends.

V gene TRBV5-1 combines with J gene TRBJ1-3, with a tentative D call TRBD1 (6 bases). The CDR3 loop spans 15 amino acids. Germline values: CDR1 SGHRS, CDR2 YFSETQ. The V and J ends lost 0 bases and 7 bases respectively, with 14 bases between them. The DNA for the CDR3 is TGCGCCAGCAGCTTGGGGACAGCCTTAGGGAACACCATATATTTT. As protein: CASSLGTALGNTIYF.

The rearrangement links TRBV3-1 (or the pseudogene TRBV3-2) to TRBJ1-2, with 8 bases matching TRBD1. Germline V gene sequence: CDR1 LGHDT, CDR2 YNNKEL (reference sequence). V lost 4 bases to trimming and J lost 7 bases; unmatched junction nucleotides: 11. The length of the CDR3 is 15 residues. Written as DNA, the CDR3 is TGTGCCAGCAGCCCGCGCCGGGACAGGTTTGGTGGCTACACCTTC. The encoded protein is CASSPRRDRFGGYTF.

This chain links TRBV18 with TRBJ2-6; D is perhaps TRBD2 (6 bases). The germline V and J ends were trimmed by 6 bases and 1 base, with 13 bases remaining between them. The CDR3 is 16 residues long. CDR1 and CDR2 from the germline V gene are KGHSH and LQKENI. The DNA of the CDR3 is TGTGCCAGCTCCCGCGGGGAATTTTCTGGGGCCAACGTCCTGACTTTC. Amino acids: CASSRGEFSGANVLTF.